This is a list of T cell receptor beta chains from one sample in a study of blood T cell repertoires in COVID-19. TCRdb's copy holds only in-frame clones and misses some; the assay was immunoSEQ multiplex PCR. This repertoire shows fewer than 65,000 clones, 80% to 90% found once; its top ten account for 1.3%. The sample taken for sequencing was peripheral blood. All receptors come from a woman of 80 years or more with acute or convalescent COVID-19. Both conserved end residues are part of each CDR3. D genes are given only for firm matches. Rows may omit the clone size; those that give it use once, few, many or a size class.

j_call: TRBJ2-6; clone_size: -; v_call: TRBV28; d_call: TRBD2; cdr3_aa: CASSSGGSGANVLTF; cdr3_nt: TGTGCCAGCAGTTCGGGGGGCTCTGGGGCCAACGTCCTGACTTTC
j_call: TRBJ2-7; clone_size: -; v_call: TRBV6-5; d_call: -; cdr3_aa: CASSYHLGVNYEQYF; cdr3_nt: TGTGCCAGCAGTTACCATTTAGGGGTTAACTACGAGCAGTACTTC
j_call: TRBJ1-4; clone_size: -; v_call: TRBV27; d_call: TRBD1; cdr3_aa: CASRRQGGEKLFF; cdr3_nt: TGTGCCAGCCGAAGACAGGGGGGGGAAAAACTGTTTTTT
j_call: TRBJ2-1; clone_size: medium-sized; v_call: TRBV5-1; d_call: TRBD1; cdr3_aa: CASSWEQGNEQFF; cdr3_nt: TGCGCCAGCAGCTGGGAACAGGGGAATGAGCAGTTCTTC
j_call: TRBJ1-2; clone_size: -; v_call: TRBV5-1; d_call: -; cdr3_aa: CASSSPDSFYGYTF; cdr3_nt: TGCGCCAGCAGCTCCCCGGACAGTTTCTATGGCTACACCTTC
j_call: TRBJ1-3; clone_size: -; v_call: TRBV9; d_call: -; cdr3_aa: CASSVGRQESGNTIYF; cdr3_nt: TGTGCCAGCAGCGTAGGTCGACAGGAATCTGGAAACACCATATATTTT
j_call: TRBJ2-5; clone_size: -; v_call: TRBV9; d_call: TRBD1; cdr3_aa: CASSGQGMWGETQYF; cdr3_nt: TGTGCCAGCAGCGGACAGGGGATGTGGGGAGAGACCCAGTACTTC
j_call: TRBJ2-3; clone_size: -; v_call: TRBV7-8; d_call: TRBD2; cdr3_aa: CASSSWRGGLNTQYF; cdr3_nt: TGTGCCAGCAGCTCCTGGCGGGGGGGCCTGAATACGCAGTATTTT
j_call: TRBJ2-1; clone_size: -; v_call: TRBV3-1/TRBV3-2; d_call: -; cdr3_aa: CASSQDAASYNEQFF; cdr3_nt: TGTGCCAGCAGCCAAGATGCGGCCTCCTACAATGAGCAGTTCTTC
j_call: TRBJ1-1; clone_size: -; v_call: TRBV9; d_call: -; cdr3_aa: CASSVTANTEAFF; cdr3_nt: TGTGCCAGCAGCGTTACAGCGAACACTGAAGCTTTCTTT
j_call: TRBJ1-2; clone_size: few; v_call: TRBV30; d_call: -; cdr3_aa: CAWSVRGVNYGYTF; cdr3_nt: TGTGCCTGGAGTGTACGGGGGGTCAACTATGGCTACACCTTC
j_call: TRBJ2-2; clone_size: few; v_call: TRBV11-2; d_call: -; cdr3_aa: CASSTKQNTGELFF; cdr3_nt: TGTGCCAGCAGTACCAAACAGAACACCGGGGAGCTGTTTTTT
j_call: TRBJ1-2; clone_size: -; v_call: TRBV11-2; d_call: -; cdr3_aa: CASSAVGRGYTF; cdr3_nt: TGTGCCAGCAGCGCTGTGGGGCGAGGATACACCTTC
j_call: TRBJ1-2; clone_size: few; v_call: TRBV7-2; d_call: -; cdr3_aa: CASSLDPGVSYGYTF; cdr3_nt: TGTGCCAGCAGCTTAGATCCAGGGGTGAGCTATGGCTACACCTTC
j_call: TRBJ1-1; clone_size: -; v_call: TRBV5-1; d_call: TRBD1; cdr3_aa: CASSWGQGGRNTEAFF; cdr3_nt: TGCGCCAGCAGCTGGGGACAGGGTGGGAGGAACACTGAAGCTTTCTTT
j_call: TRBJ1-4; clone_size: -; v_call: TRBV11-1; d_call: -; cdr3_aa: CASSPRQANEKLFF; cdr3_nt: TGTGCCAGCAGCCCGCGACAGGCTAATGAAAAACTGTTTTTT
j_call: TRBJ2-5; clone_size: -; v_call: TRBV18; d_call: TRBD2; cdr3_aa: CASSTTSGVVETQYF; cdr3_nt: TGTGCCAGCTCAACAACTAGCGGGGTTGTGGAGACCCAGTACTTC
j_call: TRBJ2-1; clone_size: once; v_call: TRBV5-1; d_call: TRBD2; cdr3_aa: CASSFGDGRPNEQFF; cdr3_nt: TGCGCCAGCAGCTTCGGTGACGGGAGGCCGAATGAGCAGTTCTTC
j_call: TRBJ1-1; clone_size: -; v_call: TRBV5-1; d_call: -; cdr3_aa: CASSSEGAGTEAFF; cdr3_nt: TGCGCCAGCAGCTCTGAGGGCGCCGGGACTGAAGCTTTCTTT
j_call: TRBJ1-1; clone_size: -; v_call: TRBV9; d_call: -; cdr3_aa: CASSVNLITEAFF; cdr3_nt: TGTGCCAGCAGCGTTAACCTAATCACTGAAGCTTTCTTT
j_call: TRBJ2-2; clone_size: -; v_call: TRBV6-5; d_call: -; cdr3_aa: CASTLQEANTGELFF; cdr3_nt: TGTGCCAGCACCCTTCAAGAGGCGAACACCGGGGAGCTGTTTTTT
j_call: TRBJ1-6; clone_size: -; v_call: TRBV5-1; d_call: -; cdr3_aa: CASSRGQVFYNSPLHF; cdr3_nt: TGCGCCAGCAGCCGGGGACAAGTTTTCTATAATTCACCCCTCCACTTT
j_call: TRBJ2-1; clone_size: -; v_call: TRBV7-3; d_call: -; cdr3_aa: CASSLTGQGTYNEQFF; cdr3_nt: TGTGCCAGCAGCTTAACGGGGCAGGGGACCTACAATGAGCAGTTCTTC
j_call: TRBJ1-1; clone_size: -; v_call: TRBV30; d_call: -; cdr3_aa: CAWSVGGNTEAFF; cdr3_nt: TGTGCCTGGAGTGTCGGGGGGAACACTGAAGCTTTCTTT
j_call: TRBJ1-2; clone_size: once; v_call: TRBV5-6; d_call: -; cdr3_aa: CASSLDMFGYTF; cdr3_nt: TGTGCCAGCAGCCTGGACATGTTTGGCTACACCTTC
j_call: TRBJ1-1; clone_size: -; v_call: TRBV7-8; d_call: TRBD1; cdr3_aa: CASSLGTGERAFF; cdr3_nt: TGTGCCAGCAGCTTAGGGACAGGGGAACGGGCTTTCTTT
j_call: TRBJ1-2; clone_size: few; v_call: TRBV5-5; d_call: TRBD1; cdr3_aa: CASSGQVDYGYTF; cdr3_nt: TGTGCCAGCAGCGGACAGGTAGACTATGGCTACACCTTC
j_call: TRBJ2-7; clone_size: -; v_call: TRBV28; d_call: -; cdr3_aa: CSAGETYEQYF; cdr3_nt: TGTAGCGCAGGGGAAACCTACGAGCAGTACTTC
j_call: TRBJ1-1; clone_size: -; v_call: TRBV27; d_call: -; cdr3_aa: CASRRAGVSEAEAFF; cdr3_nt: TGTGCCAGCAGGAGGGCAGGCGTGAGTGAGGCTGAAGCTTTCTTT
j_call: TRBJ2-1; clone_size: -; v_call: TRBV5-1; d_call: TRBD2; cdr3_aa: CASSPGGAYNEQFF; cdr3_nt: TGCGCCAGCAGCCCGGGGGGGGCCTACAATGAGCAGTTCTTC
j_call: TRBJ1-6; clone_size: -; v_call: TRBV25-1; d_call: TRBD1; cdr3_aa: CASSEYSGTGETPLHF; cdr3_nt: TGTGCCAGCAGTGAATATAGTGGGACAGGGGAAACACCCCTCCACTTT
j_call: TRBJ2-3; clone_size: -; v_call: TRBV12-2; d_call: -; cdr3_aa: CASRSRDRGPDTQYF; cdr3_nt: TGTGCAAGTCGCTCCCGGGACAGGGGGCCAGATACGCAGTATTTT